This T cell receptor (beta chain) is drawn from a study of OX40 agonist ivuxolimab in advanced cancers. Study at large: One hepatocellular carcinoma and two cutaneous melanoma patients partially responded. Overall study results and limits: Relative to CD4+, CD8+ T cells held more expanded clones on average.

About this clone: Its antigen is undetermined.

The method was immunoSEQ multiplex PCR; TCRdb's version includes in-frame clones alone and lacks a portion of them. The sample holds roughly 20,000 clones, 80% to 90% seen once. At baseline, cycle 4 day 1, and cycle 7 day 1, blood was sampled. There are 13 residues in the CDR3. V gave up 5 bases and J gave up 0 bases, with 5 bases separating them. The germline CDR1 and CDR2 sequences are LNHNV and YYDKDF (reference sequence). This rearrangement joins TRBV15 to TRBJ1-3; D remains unclear. The source is an adult with an advanced solid tumor such as melanoma, head and neck, liver or kidney cancer. Sequencing was performed on CD4+ or CD8+ T cells sorted from blood, taken in a trial of the OX40 agonist ivuxolimab. The CDR3 sequence is CATSDYSGNTIYF. Here the CDR3 DNA reads TGTGCCACCAGCGATTACTCTGGAAACACCATATATTTT.